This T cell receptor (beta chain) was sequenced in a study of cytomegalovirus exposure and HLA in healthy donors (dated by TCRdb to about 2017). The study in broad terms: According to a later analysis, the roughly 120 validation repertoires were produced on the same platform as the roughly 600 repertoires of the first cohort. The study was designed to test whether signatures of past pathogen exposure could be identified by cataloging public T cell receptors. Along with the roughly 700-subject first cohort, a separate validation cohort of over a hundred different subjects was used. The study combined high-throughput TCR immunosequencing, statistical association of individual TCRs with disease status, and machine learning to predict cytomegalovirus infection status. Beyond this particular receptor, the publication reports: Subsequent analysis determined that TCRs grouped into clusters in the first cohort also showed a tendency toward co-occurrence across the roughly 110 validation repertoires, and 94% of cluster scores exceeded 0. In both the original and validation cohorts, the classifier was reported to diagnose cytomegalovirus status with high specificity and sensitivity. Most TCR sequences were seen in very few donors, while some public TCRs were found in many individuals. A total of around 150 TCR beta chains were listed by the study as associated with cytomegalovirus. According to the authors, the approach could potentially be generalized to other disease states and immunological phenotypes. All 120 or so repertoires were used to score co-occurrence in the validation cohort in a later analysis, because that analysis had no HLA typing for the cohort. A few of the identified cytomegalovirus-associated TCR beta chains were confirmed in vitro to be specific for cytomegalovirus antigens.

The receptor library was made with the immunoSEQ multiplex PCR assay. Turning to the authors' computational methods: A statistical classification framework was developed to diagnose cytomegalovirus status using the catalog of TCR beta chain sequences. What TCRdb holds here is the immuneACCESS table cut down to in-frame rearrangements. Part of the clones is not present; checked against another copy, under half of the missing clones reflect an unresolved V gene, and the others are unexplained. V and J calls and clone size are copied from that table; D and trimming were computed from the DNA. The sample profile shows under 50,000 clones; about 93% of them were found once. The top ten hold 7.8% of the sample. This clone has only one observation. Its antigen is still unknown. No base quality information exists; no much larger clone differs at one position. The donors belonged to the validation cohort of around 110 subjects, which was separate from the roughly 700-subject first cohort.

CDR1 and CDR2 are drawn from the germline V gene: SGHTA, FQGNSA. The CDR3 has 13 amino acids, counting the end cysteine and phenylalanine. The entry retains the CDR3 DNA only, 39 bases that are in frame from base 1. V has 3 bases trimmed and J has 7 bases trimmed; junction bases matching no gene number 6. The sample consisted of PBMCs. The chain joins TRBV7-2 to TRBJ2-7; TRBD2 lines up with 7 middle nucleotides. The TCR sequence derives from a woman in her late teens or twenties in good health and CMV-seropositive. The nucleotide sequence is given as TGTGCCAGCAGCTTGATTTCACTAGCGGAGCAGTACTTC. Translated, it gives CASSLISLAEQYF.